This TCR beta chain was captured by sequencing in a study of cytomegalovirus exposure and HLA in healthy donors. Looking at the study overall: An early data release held 75 million to 100 million unique TCRs from HLA-typed donors.

Points from the study as a whole: Earlier results showed most TCR beta V segments being productive about 87% or about 30% of the time. A later analysis linked a missense DCLRE1C variant to TCR beta V- and J-gene trimming.

The study ran its PCR with 60 Vbeta and 13 Jbeta primers. TCRdb's copy holds only in-frame clones and misses some; the assay was immunoSEQ multiplex PCR. Among 140,000 to 150,000 clones, around 79% were seen once, and the ten largest hold 6.5% to 7%. The CDR3 is made up of 13 amino acids. With 7 bases removed from V and 0 bases from J, the gap between germline ends came to 10 bases. Germline V CDR1 and CDR2: SGHKS, YYEKEE (reference sequence). For this clone: Its antigen is unidentified.

Sequencing was carried out using PBMCs. The V and J genes are TRBV5-5 and TRBJ1-1; no clear D gene. This receptor was identified in a woman in her forties in good health and CMV-seropositive. The CDR3 coding sequence is TGTGCCAGCGGCGGACTGTTGAACACTGAAGCTTTCTTT. Translated, it gives CASGGLLNTEAFF.